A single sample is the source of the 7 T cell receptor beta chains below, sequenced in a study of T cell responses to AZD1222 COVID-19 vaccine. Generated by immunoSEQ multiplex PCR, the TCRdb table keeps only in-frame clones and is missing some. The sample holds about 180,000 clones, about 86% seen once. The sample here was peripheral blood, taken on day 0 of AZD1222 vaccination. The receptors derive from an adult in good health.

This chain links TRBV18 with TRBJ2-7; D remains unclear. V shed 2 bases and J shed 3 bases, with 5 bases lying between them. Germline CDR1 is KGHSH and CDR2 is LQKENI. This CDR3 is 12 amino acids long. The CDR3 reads CASSPGIYEQYF. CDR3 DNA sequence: TGTGCCAGCTCACCAGGGATCTACGAGCAGTACTTC.

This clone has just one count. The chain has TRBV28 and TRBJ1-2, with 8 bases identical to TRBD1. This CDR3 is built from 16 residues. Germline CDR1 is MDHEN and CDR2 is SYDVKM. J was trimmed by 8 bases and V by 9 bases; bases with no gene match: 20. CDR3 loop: CASSSGTGNLIRGYTF. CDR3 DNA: TGTGCCAGTTCTAGCGGGACAGGCAACCTTATTCGAGGCTACACCTTC.

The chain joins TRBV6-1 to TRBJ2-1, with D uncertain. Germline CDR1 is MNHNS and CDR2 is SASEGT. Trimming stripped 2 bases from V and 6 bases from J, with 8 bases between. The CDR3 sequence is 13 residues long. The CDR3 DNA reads TGTGCCAGCAGTGAAAATAGTGGCAATGAGCAGTTCTTC. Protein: CASSENSGNEQFF.

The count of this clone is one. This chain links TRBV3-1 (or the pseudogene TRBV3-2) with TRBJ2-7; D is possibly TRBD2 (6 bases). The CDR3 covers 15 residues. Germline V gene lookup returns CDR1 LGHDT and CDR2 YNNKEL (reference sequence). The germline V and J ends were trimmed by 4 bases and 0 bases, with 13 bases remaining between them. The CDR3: CASSPITSSSYEQYF. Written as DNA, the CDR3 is TGTGCCAGCAGCCCGATTACTAGCAGCTCCTACGAGCAGTACTTC.

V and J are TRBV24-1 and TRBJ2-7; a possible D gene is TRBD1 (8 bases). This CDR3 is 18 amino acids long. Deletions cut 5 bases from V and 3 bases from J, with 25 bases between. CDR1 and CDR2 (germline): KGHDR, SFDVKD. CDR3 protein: CATSGKSGGQAIGYEQYF. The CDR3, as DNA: TGTGCCACCAGTGGTAAGTCGGGGGGACAGGCCATCGGCTACGAGCAGTACTTC.

The CDR3 is CASSGRLSLAGVQETQYF. CDR3 nucleotide sequence: TGTGCCAGCAGCGGGAGACTTTCACTAGCGGGGGTTCAAGAGACCCAGTACTTC. The chain is built from TRBV3-1 (or the pseudogene TRBV3-2) and TRBJ2-5; 11 bases agree with TRBD2. Unmatched junction bases numbered 13, after V lost 5 bases and J lost 2 bases. CDR1 and CDR2 from the germline V gene are LGHDT and YNNKEL (reference sequence). The length of the CDR3 is 18 residues.

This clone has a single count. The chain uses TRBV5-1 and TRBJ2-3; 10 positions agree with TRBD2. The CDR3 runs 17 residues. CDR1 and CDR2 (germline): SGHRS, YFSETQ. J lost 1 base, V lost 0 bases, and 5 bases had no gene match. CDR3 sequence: CASSLGTGTSGTDTQYF. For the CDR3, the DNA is TGCGCCAGCAGCTTGGGTACCGGGACTAGCGGCACAGATACGCAGTATTTT.